This is a list of T cell receptor beta chains from one sample in a study of blood T cell repertoires in COVID-19. Sequenced by immunoSEQ multiplex PCR; TCRdb stores in-frame clones only, minus some. The data hold 210,000 or so clones, with approximately 90% observed a single time. Sequencing was done on a sample of peripheral blood. The receptor source for this set is a middle-aged woman who had recovered from COVID-19. Each CDR3 is given with its conserved first and last residue.

J: TRBJ1-1; V: TRBV5-6; CDR3: CASSRDRTYTEAFF
J: TRBJ2-3; V: TRBV18; CDR3: CASSPPGEADTQYF
J: TRBJ2-1; V: TRBV5-1; CDR3: CASSPGLAGNEQFF
J: TRBJ1-5; V: TRBV7-5; CDR3: CARSPRPGKNSNQPQHF
J: TRBJ2-7; V: TRBV28; CDR3: CASSPEGRSPYEQYF
J: TRBJ1-2; V: TRBV7-9; CDR3: CASSDTIRELGYGYTF
J: TRBJ2-1; V: TRBV18; CDR3: CASSTGNEQFF
J: TRBJ2-1; V: TRBV4-2; CDR3: CASSQAGGRRHGERSYNEQFF
J: TRBJ1-2; V: TRBV2; CDR3: CASSEGGRNNYGYTF
J: TRBJ1-2; V: TRBV19; CDR3: CASSATGARKVYGYTF
J: TRBJ2-7; V: TRBV6-6; CDR3: CASRGTISYEQYF
J: TRBJ1-1; V: TRBV2; CDR3: CASIREAQAFF
J: TRBJ2-1; V: TRBV5-1; CDR3: CASSPPTSSPTPFF
J: TRBJ2-3; V: TRBV5-4; CDR3: CASSLRLSSGDTQYF
J: TRBJ2-1; V: TRBV9; CDR3: CASSVLAGTSYNEQFF
J: TRBJ2-7; V: TRBV28; CDR3: CASSFRLTEAYEQYF
J: TRBJ2-1; V: TRBV5-1; CDR3: CASSLGRLAGRYNEQFF
J: TRBJ2-1; V: TRBV4-3; CDR3: CASSQGLAGLEQFF
J: TRBJ2-2; V: TRBV21-1; CDR3: CASSKKNPSGRFPGELFF
J: TRBJ1-6; V: TRBV6-5; CDR3: CASSYFPDGLLHF
J: TRBJ1-1; V: TRBV19; CDR3: CASFTGTEAFF
J: TRBJ2-1; V: TRBV6-1; CDR3: CASSDWTSGKGGEQFF
J: TRBJ1-6; V: TRBV14; CDR3: CASSQYRGSPLHF
J: TRBJ2-7; V: TRBV20-1; CDR3: CSASRQGDTEQYF
J: TRBJ2-2; V: TRBV7-9; CDR3: CASSTGGGGELFF
J: TRBJ2-2; V: TRBV19; CDR3: CASSRQGWELFF
J: TRBJ1-5; V: TRBV19; CDR3: CASSIGRWQGGNQPQHF
J: TRBJ1-4; V: TRBV18; CDR3: CASSQTGGAEKLFF
J: TRBJ2-7; V: TRBV12-3/TRBV12-4; CDR3: CASKSSSYEQYF
J: TRBJ1-2; V: TRBV19; CDR3: CASNRDRGDYGYTF
J: TRBJ1-1; V: TRBV25-1; CDR3: CASSVPGTGGTEAFF
J: TRBJ2-1; V: TRBV9; CDR3: CASSVASGRGYEQFF
J: TRBJ2-7; V: TRBV6-1; CDR3: CASSEGTGLTYEQYF
J: TRBJ2-2; V: TRBV25-1; CDR3: CASSPTGAMNTGELFF
J: TRBJ2-1; V: TRBV7-8; CDR3: CASSIPLAGVYNEQFF
J: TRBJ2-7; V: TRBV27; CDR3: CASSLRVSGRAWEQYF
J: TRBJ2-7; V: TRBV19; CDR3: CASKEDHGTGGSIYEQYF
J: TRBJ2-7; V: TRBV28; CDR3: CASSDPRVEQYF
J: TRBJ2-2; V: TRBV18; CDR3: CASSPRLAGSNTGELFF